This T cell receptor beta chain appears in the sequencing data of a study of cytomegalovirus exposure and HLA in healthy donors. The study's findings and limits: TCR beta chains numbering more than 150 were designated cytomegalovirus-associated. Later, TCR association rates were found to vary by HLA locus, highest for DRB1 and lowest for HLA-C. Among CMV-associated TCR beta chains, most appeared HLA-restricted in a later analysis.

To note about this clone: Its antigen is still unknown.

V dropped 6 bases and J dropped 2 bases, with 14 bases sitting between them. The germline CDR1 and CDR2 sequences are KGHSH and LQKENI. CDR3 length equals 15 residues. Researchers ran the PCR with 60 Vbeta and 13 Jbeta primers. Repertoires were generated with immunoSEQ multiplex PCR, while TCRdb's copy carries only in-frame clones and drops some. The repertoire holds about 170,000 clones, with roughly 71% as singletons. The chain recombines TRBV18 with TRBJ1-3; D remains unclear. The sequence came from a woman aged 45-60 years in good health and CMV-seropositive. Sequencing used PBMCs. The CDR3 loop reads CASSPPGSTGNTIYF. CDR3 in DNA: TGTGCCAGCTCGCCGCCGGGGTCGACTGGAAACACCATATATTTT.